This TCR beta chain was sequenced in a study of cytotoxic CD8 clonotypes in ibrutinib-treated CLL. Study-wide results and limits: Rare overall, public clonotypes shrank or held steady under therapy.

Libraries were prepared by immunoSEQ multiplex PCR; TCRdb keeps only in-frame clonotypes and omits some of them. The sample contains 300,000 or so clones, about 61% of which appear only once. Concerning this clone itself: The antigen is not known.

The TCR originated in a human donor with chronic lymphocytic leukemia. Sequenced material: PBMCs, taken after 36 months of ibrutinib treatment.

Here the CDR3 reads CSVESRRAGELFF. The CDR3 nucleotides read TGCAGCGTTGAAAGTAGGAGGGCCGGGGAGCTGTTTTTT. The chain couples TRBV29-1 to TRBJ2-2; D may be TRBD2 (6 bases). V dropped 2 bases and J dropped 6 bases, with 10 bases sitting between them. The CDR3 has 13 amino acids. Germline V lookup: CDR1 SQVTM, CDR2 ANQGSEA.